The 29 T cell receptor beta chains in this list originate from one sample, sequenced in a study of T cell changes during pregnancy in multiple sclerosis. Assay used: immunoSEQ multiplex PCR; TCRdb lists only in-frame clones, some missing. Of 55,000 to 70,000 clones in the sample, roughly 93% were seen once. The specimen was peripheral blood, collected after pregnancy. The receptors come from a female donor with multiple sclerosis, enrolled in a pregnancy study.

This sequence joins TRBV5-6 and TRBJ1-2, with 9 bases aligning to TRBD1. V lost 0 bases to trimming and J lost 8 bases; unmatched junction nucleotides: 8. Germline V CDR1 and CDR2: SGHDT, YYEEEE. This CDR3 is built from 15 residues. The CDR3 is CASSLDRGLPSGYTF. The CDR3 DNA is TGTGCCAGCAGCTTGGACAGGGGGCTTCCTTCCGGCTACACCTTC.

The V call is TRBV6-5, the J call TRBJ1-2; the D gene is possibly TRBD1 (5 bases). The germline V and J ends were trimmed by 10 bases and 0 bases, with 12 bases remaining between them. There are 13 residues in the CDR3. Looked up from germline, CDR1 is MNHEY and CDR2 is SVGAGI. CDR3 sequence reads: CATRQSPNYGYTF. The CDR3 nucleotides read TGTGCCACCAGACAGAGCCCTAACTATGGCTACACCTTC.

V gene TRBV30 combines with J gene TRBJ1-2; possible D gene TRBD1, 5 bases. V was shortened by 4 bases and J by 4 bases, with 13 bases between the two germline ends. Per germline, CDR1 GTSNPN and CDR2 SVGIG (reference sequence). The CDR3 loop spans 13 amino acids. The chain's CDR3 is CAWKTGRGYGYTF. As DNA, the CDR3 is TGTGCCTGGAAAACTGGTAGGGGCTATGGCTACACCTTC.

CDR3 DNA sequence: TGTGCCAGTAGCTGGGGGGGGAACACTGAAGCTTTCTTT. Translation gives CASSWGGNTEAFF. The chain carries TRBV19 and TRBJ1-1, with D possibly TRBD1 on 5 matching bases. This CDR3 spans 13 amino acids. Germline V gives CDR1 LNHDA, CDR2 SQIVND (reference sequence). Trimming cost V 6 bases and J 1 base, with 9 bases left between them.

The chain combines TRBV4-3 with TRBJ2-1; 9 bases are a match to TRBD1. The CDR3 sequence is 16 residues long. Germline CDR1 reads LGHNA; CDR2 reads YSLEER. V lost 0 bases, J lost 2 bases, and 2 bases stayed unmatched. The CDR3 loop is CASSQEWTGAYNEQFF. The CDR3 DNA sequence: TGCGCCAGCAGCCAAGAATGGACAGGGGCCTACAATGAGCAGTTCTTC.

V gene TRBV11-2 combines with J gene TRBJ2-1; 10 bases match TRBD1. The junction had 7 bases not matched to a gene; V was cut back by 4 bases and J by 4 bases. The germline V gene encodes CDR1 SGHAT and CDR2 FQNNGV. The CDR3 loop spans 16 amino acids. CDR3 sequence: CASSSWDRGPYNEQFF. The CDR3 coding sequence is TGTGCCAGCAGCTCATGGGACAGGGGCCCTTACAATGAGCAGTTCTTC.

This chain uses TRBV7-9 with TRBJ2-6; 12 positions agree with TRBD1. V lost 5 bases, J lost 3 bases, and 11 bases stayed unmatched. The germline CDR1 and CDR2 sequences are SEHNR and FQNEAQ (reference sequence). The CDR3 totals 19 residues. CDR3 bases: TGTGCCAGCAGCGGGGTGATAGGGACAGGGGGCTTTGGGGCCAACGTCCTGACTTTC. This encodes CASSGVIGTGGFGANVLTF.

The V and J genes are TRBV19 and TRBJ1-5, with unresolved D. Germline V gene data show CDR1 as LNHDA and CDR2 as SQIVND (reference sequence). CDR3 length: 17 amino acids. V shed 5 bases and J shed 4 bases, with 21 bases lying between them. In nucleotides, the CDR3 is TGTGCCAGTAGTCCCCTCGGAGGGAGAGGTGGGAATCAGCCCCAGCATTTT. Residues: CASSPLGGRGGNQPQHF.

The chain is built from TRBV6-6 and TRBJ2-7; 11 nucleotides line up with TRBD1. CDR1 is MNHNY and CDR2 is SVGAGI in the germline V gene (reference sequence). V shed 4 bases, J shed 3 bases, and the junction held 8 bases outside the gene matches. This CDR3 is built from 16 residues. This chain's CDR3 is CASSSPTGTGGYEQYF. The CDR3 bases are TGTGCCAGCAGTTCTCCGACCGGGACAGGGGGCTACGAGCAGTACTTC.

CDR3 sequence reads: CASTKMGKWDRGRETQYF. The CDR3, as DNA: TGTGCCAGCACCAAGATGGGCAAGTGGGACAGGGGTAGAGAGACCCAGTACTTC. The V and J genes are TRBV21-1 and TRBJ2-5; TRBD1, the table's D call, lacks a check against the DNA. TRBV21-1 is a known pseudogene. The CDR3 sequence is 18 residues long.

This chain uses TRBV6-1 with TRBJ1-1; possibly TRBD1 for D (5 bases). The CDR3 covers 14 residues. Germline V gene data show CDR1 as MNHNS and CDR2 as SASEGT. V was cut by 5 bases and J by 0 bases, with 10 bases left in between. The CDR3 here is CASSRGGLNTEAFF. CDR3 sequence (DNA): TGTGCCAGCAGTAGGGGAGGGCTGAACACTGAAGCTTTCTTT.

This clone came up once. This chain joins TRBV7-2 and TRBJ2-5; 13 bases match TRBD2. The J segment lost 2 bases and the V segment lost 5 bases, leaving 11 bases of the junction unmatched. This CDR3 spans 18 amino acids. Per germline, CDR1 SGHTA and CDR2 FQGNSA. The CDR3 DNA reads as TGTGCCAGCAGCCCCGAATTACTAGCGGGAGGGTTACAAGAGACCCAGTACTTC. The encoded protein is CASSPELLAGGLQETQYF.

The chain employs TRBV27 and TRBJ2-1, with a possible D match to TRBD2 (7 bases). Germline V gene lookup returns CDR1 MNHEY and CDR2 SMNVEV (reference sequence). The CDR3 is 13 residues long. V dropped 7 bases and J dropped 10 bases, with 17 bases sitting between them. CDR3 protein: CASKVGGGGEQFF. The CDR3 DNA follows: TGTGCCAGCAAAGTGGGGGGAGGGGGAGAGCAGTTCTTC.

The table lists this clone with a count of one. The chain employs TRBV19 and TRBJ2-5, with TRBD1 matching over 8 bases. The CDR3 spans 14 residues. V lost 1 base, J lost 4 bases, and 2 bases stayed unmatched. The germline V gene encodes CDR1 LNHDA and CDR2 SQIVND (reference sequence). The CDR3 nucleotides are TGTGCCAGTAGTATAGCCAGGGGGCGAGAGACCCAGTACTTC. Protein: CASSIARGRETQYF.

The gene calls are TRBV9 and TRBJ2-1; 7 positions match TRBD2. Germline V gene sequence: CDR1 SGDLS, CDR2 YYNGEE. There are 16 residues in the CDR3. With 4 bases clipped from V and 4 bases from J, the junction kept 11 bases outside the gene matches. Written as DNA, the CDR3 is TGTGCCAGCAGCCCCGTGTGGGAGGGCACGTACAATGAGCAGTTCTTC. It encodes CASSPVWEGTYNEQFF.

The CDR3 DNA is TGTGCCACCAGCAGAGTAAACAATCAGCCCCAGCATTTT. It encodes CATSRVNNQPQHF. The gene calls are TRBV15 and TRBJ1-5; D not resolved. The V end was cut by 1 base, the J end by 3 bases, with 4 bases between. CDR3 length equals 13 residues. The V gene's germline CDR1 is LNHNV and CDR2 YYDKDF (reference sequence). Together with reference TRBV15 and TRBJ1-5, the CDR3 gives the full variable domain: DAMVIQNPRYQVTQFGKPVTLSCSQTLNHNVMYWYQQKSSQAPKLLFHYYDKDFNNEADTPDNFQSRRPNTSFCFLDIRSPGLGDTAMYLCATSRVNNQPQHFGDGTRLSIL.

This clone was counted a single time. This rearrangement joins TRBV27 to TRBJ2-7, with D possibly being TRBD1 (5 bases). V lost 6 bases, J lost 2 bases, and 14 bases lay in between. The CDR3 covers 14 residues. Per germline, CDR1 MNHEY and CDR2 SMNVEV (reference sequence). The CDR3 DNA reads as TGTGCCAGCAGCCAAACGGACACCCCCTACGAGCAGTACTTC. Protein: CASSQTDTPYEQYF.

The chain has TRBV28 and TRBJ2-1; D is ambiguous. There are 14 residues in the CDR3. V was cut by 3 bases and J by 9 bases, with 15 bases left in between. The germline gives CDR1 MDHEN, CDR2 SYDVKM. CDR3 residues: CASSLMRAMSEQFF. The CDR3 DNA follows: TGTGCCAGCAGTTTGATGAGAGCTATGAGTGAGCAGTTCTTC.

The chain has TRBV11-1 and TRBJ2-7; tentative D call: TRBD2 (6 bases). The germline CDR1 and CDR2 sequences are SGHAT and FQDESV (reference sequence). CDR3 length: 15 residues. V lost 1 base and J lost 5, with 15 bases in between. The CDR3 DNA follows: TGTGCCAGCAGCTTAGATGGGACTCTCCTGGACGAGCAGTACTTC. It yields the protein CASSLDGTLLDEQYF. Filled out from reference TRBV11-1 and TRBJ2-7, the complete variable domain reads EAEVAQSPRYKITEKSQAVAFWCDPISGHATLYWYRQILGQGPELLVQFQDESVVDDSQLPKDRFSAERLKGVDSTLKIQPAELGDSAMYLCASSLDGTLLDEQYFGPGTRLTVT.

The chain is built from TRBV7-8 and TRBJ2-1; 7 nucleotides line up with TRBD2. Trimming cost V 1 base and J 4 bases; bases outside gene matches: 7. Germline V gives CDR1 SGHVS, CDR2 FQNEAQ. The CDR3 totals 16 residues. The CDR3 loop reads CASSLVGGSLYNEQFF. For the CDR3, the DNA is TGTGCCAGCAGCTTAGTGGGGGGGTCGCTTTACAATGAGCAGTTCTTC.

This clone was seen a few times. The V and J genes are TRBV18 and TRBJ2-3; maybe TRBD2 (5 bases). The germline V gene encodes CDR1 KGHSH and CDR2 LQKENI. The germline V and J ends were trimmed by 5 bases and 2 bases, with 11 bases remaining between them. The CDR3 runs to 14 residues. The CDR3 loop is CASSVDGDTDTQYF. CDR3 in DNA: TGTGCCAGCTCAGTTGACGGGGACACAGATACGCAGTATTTT. Drawing the rest from reference TRBV18 and TRBJ2-3, the complete variable domain is NAGVMQNPRHLVRRRGQEARLRCSPMKGHSHVYWYRQLPEEGLKFMVYLQKENIIDESGMPKERFSAEFPKEGPSILRIQQVVRGDSAAYFCASSVDGDTDTQYFGPGTRLTVL.

This chain joins TRBV2 and TRBJ2-1; 7 positions match TRBD2. Looked up from germline, CDR1 is SNHLY and CDR2 is FYNNEI. The CDR3 has 16 residues. V lost 3 bases, J lost 3 bases, and 8 bases stayed unmatched. The CDR3 reads CASSDSAGVLYNEQFF. The CDR3 region has the DNA TGTGCCAGCAGTGATTCGGCGGGAGTACTCTACAATGAGCAGTTCTTC.

This rearrangement joins TRBV7-2 to TRBJ2-3, with D perhaps TRBD2 (6 bases). V dropped 4 bases and J dropped 2 bases, with 7 bases sitting between them. Germline loops: CDR1 SGHTA, CDR2 FQGNSA. This CDR3 region has 13 residues. This CDR3 reads CASSSDYTDTQYF. In nucleotides, the CDR3 is TGTGCCAGCAGCTCGGACTACACAGATACGCAGTATTTT. Looking up the rest from reference TRBV7-2 and TRBJ2-3 gives the full variable domain: GAGVSQSPSNKVTEKGKDVELRCDPISGHTALYWYRQSLGQGLEFLIYFQGNSAPDKSGLPSDRFSAERTGGSVSTLTIQRTQQEDSAVYLCASSSDYTDTQYFGPGTRLTVL.

This chain uses TRBV6-6 with TRBJ2-7, with 10 bases fitting TRBD2. V shed 6 bases, J shed 5 bases, and the junction held 10 bases outside the gene matches. Germline CDR1 and CDR2: MNHNY and SVGAGI (reference sequence). This CDR3 is 15 amino acids long. CDR3 region: CASRPEREGQDEQYF. The CDR3 DNA is TGTGCCAGCAGGCCAGAGCGGGAGGGCCAAGACGAGCAGTACTTC.

J is TRBJ2-1 and V is TRBV7-2; D is ambiguous. Germline loops: CDR1 SGHTA, CDR2 FQGNSA. Trimming removed 3 bases from V and 6 bases from J, with 9 bases in between. This CDR3 spans 13 amino acids. The CDR3 region is CASSFNPSNEQFF. CDR3 DNA: TGTGCCAGCAGCTTCAACCCTAGCAATGAGCAGTTCTTC.

J is TRBJ2-7 and V is TRBV6-5, with 8 positions matching TRBD2. With V trimmed by 2 bases and J by 4 bases, 4 bases remained unmatched. The CDR3 contains 14 residues. Germline lookup yields CDR1 MNHEY and CDR2 SVGAGI. The CDR3 sequence: CASSYSGGSYEQYF. CDR3 DNA: TGTGCCAGCAGTTACAGCGGGGGCTCTTACGAGCAGTACTTC.

The genes are TRBV5-1 and TRBJ1-1, with 7 bases matching TRBD1. The CDR3 extends over 14 amino acids. V gave up 0 bases and J gave up 5 bases; unmatched junction bases: 4. Germline values: CDR1 SGHRS, CDR2 YFSETQ. CDR3 protein: CASSLVGRGTEAFF. CDR3 nucleotide sequence: TGCGCCAGCAGCTTGGTGGGCAGGGGGACTGAAGCTTTCTTT.

The rearrangement joins TRBV7-9 to TRBJ1-4, with TRBD1 as a possible D gene (5 bases). This CDR3 comprises 13 residues. Trimming removed 6 bases at V and 8 bases at J, with 13 bases between. Germline CDR1 and CDR2: SEHNR and FQNEAQ (reference sequence). The CDR3 nucleotides are TGTGCCAGCAGGGTAGGGCAGGGCGAAAAACTGTTTTTT. It codes for CASRVGQGEKLFF. Combining the CDR3 with reference TRBV7-9 and TRBJ1-4 gives the whole variable domain DTGVSQNPRHKITKRGQNVTFRCDPISEHNRLYWYRQTLGQGPEFLTYFQNEAQLEKSRLLSDRFSAERPKGSFSTLEIQRTEQGDSAMYLCASRVGQGEKLFFGSGTQLSVL.

The V gene is TRBV5-1, the J gene TRBJ2-3; 9 bases align to TRBD2. The ends lost 4 bases at V and 2 bases at J; junction bases unmatched: 11. Germline V CDR1 and CDR2: SGHRS, YFSETQ. The CDR3 contains 17 residues. The CDR3 loop is CASSATKTSGYTDTQYF. The CDR3 bases are TGCGCCAGCAGCGCTACAAAGACTAGCGGTTACACAGATACGCAGTATTTT.